Following are 23 T cell receptor beta chains from one sample sequenced in a study of shared clonotypes between healthy human individuals. Sequencing was performed with immunoSEQ multiplex PCR; in TCRdb, only in-frame clones are kept and a portion is missing. Of millions of clones in the sample, around 95% are singletons; the top ten hold 0.1% to 0.15%. Sequenced: naive CD4+ T cells sorted from blood. Regarding subset: CD45RA+ positively selected. These receptors were taken from a man younger than 30 in good health.

The V gene is TRBV28, the J gene TRBJ2-5; tentatively, D is TRBD1 (5 bases). This CDR3 comprises 15 residues. Germline-derived CDR1 and CDR2 are MDHEN and SYDVKM. The germline V and J ends were trimmed by 2 bases and 3 bases, with 13 bases remaining between them. CDR3 loop: CASSLDNPGKETQYF. The CDR3, as DNA: TGTGCCAGCAGTTTAGACAATCCAGGGAAAGAGACCCAGTACTTC.

The V gene is TRBV5-6, the J gene TRBJ1-3; the D is unclear. The V and J ends lost 4 bases and 0 bases respectively, with 8 bases between them. This CDR3 is 14 amino acids long. Looked up from germline, CDR1 is SGHDT and CDR2 is YYEEEE. DNA for the CDR3: TGTGCCAGCAGCGAATCAGGCTCTGGAAACACCATATATTTT. Translated: CASSESGSGNTIYF. Based on the CDR3 plus reference TRBV5-6 and TRBJ1-3, the full variable domain is DAGVTQSPTHLIKTRGQQVTLRCSPKSGHDTVSWYQQALGQGPQFIFQYYEEEERQRGNFPDRFSGHQFPNYSSELNVNALLLGDSALYLCASSESGSGNTIYFGEGSWLTVV.

The chain uses TRBV5-4 and TRBJ2-7, with D possibly matching TRBD1 (5 bases). The germline V gene encodes CDR1 SGHNT and CDR2 YYREEE (reference sequence). The CDR3 is 16 amino acids. Trimming removed 0 bases at V and 6 bases at J, with 19 bases between. The CDR3 is CASSLAGRASYGEQYF. The CDR3 nucleotides are TGTGCCAGCAGCTTGGCGGGCAGGGCGAGTTACGGCGAGCAGTACTTC. Full variable domain (rest looked up from reference TRBV5-4 and TRBJ2-7): ETGVTQSPTHLIKTRGQQVTLRCSSQSGHNTVSWYQQALGQGPQFIFQYYREEENGRGNFPPRFSGLQFPNYSSELNVNALELDDSALYLCASSLAGRASYGEQYFGPGTRLTVT.

Comments on this clone: Other DNA sequences in this sample translate to the same CDR3. In DNA, the CDR3 is TGTGCCAGCAGTTTAAGGTACAATGAGCAGTTCTTC. Translated, it gives CASSLRYNEQFF. The chain uses TRBV27 and TRBJ2-1; D is undetermined. V dropped 2 bases and J dropped 4 bases, with 3 bases sitting between them. The CDR3 loop spans 12 amino acids. CDR1 MNHEY and CDR2 SMNVEV come from the germline V gene (reference sequence).

The rearrangement joins TRBV10-2 to TRBJ2-3; 8 nucleotides line up with TRBD2. The CDR3 spans 16 residues. Germline loops: CDR1 WSHSY, CDR2 SAAADI. Germline trimming cut 5 bases from V and 2 bases from J; bases unmatched to any gene: 9. This CDR3 reads CASSQVLADLTDTQYF. CDR3 nucleotide sequence: TGCGCCAGCAGTCAGGTACTAGCGGATCTCACAGATACGCAGTATTTT.

The chain has TRBV6-1 and TRBJ2-2; D is uncertain. Per the germline V gene, CDR1 is MNHNS and CDR2 is SASEGT. The CDR3 totals 16 residues. V shed 4 bases and J shed 4 bases, with 16 bases lying between them. The CDR3 DNA follows: TGTGCCAGCAGTGTTCCGGCGGACCCGGGCACCGGGGAGCTGTTTTTT. Translated, it gives CASSVPADPGTGELFF.

V usage is TRBV5-1 and J usage is TRBJ2-3; TRBD2 aligns across 10 bases. Germline V CDR1 and CDR2: SGHRS, YFSETQ. CDR3 length equals 15 residues. V was clipped by 2 bases and J by 2 bases; unmatched bases: 2. The CDR3 region has the DNA TGCGCCAGCAGCTTCACTAGCGGGGACACAGATACGCAGTATTTT. It specifies CASSFTSGDTDTQYF.

V usage is TRBV29-1 and J usage is TRBJ2-5, with 9 nucleotides matching TRBD1. The germline V gene encodes CDR1 SQVTM and CDR2 ANQGSEA. CDR3 length: 15 amino acids. The J segment lost 1 base and the V segment lost 2 bases, leaving 5 bases of the junction unmatched. CDR3 protein: CSVERGQGGQETQYF. In nucleotides, the CDR3 is TGCAGCGTTGAAAGGGGACAGGGCGGCCAAGAGACCCAGTACTTC.

V and J are TRBV6-6 and TRBJ2-7, with 7 bases matching TRBD1. The CDR3 covers 16 residues. Germline V gene data show CDR1 as MNHNY and CDR2 as SVGAGI (reference sequence). Unmatched junction bases numbered 9, after V lost 3 bases and J lost 1 base. The CDR3 nucleotides are TGTGCCAGCAGTTATTTCGGACAGGCGTCTTCCTACGAGCAGTACTTC. Its translation is CASSYFGQASSYEQYF.

As for this clone: The sample contains more than one DNA sequence encoding this CDR3. This chain uses TRBV9 with TRBJ2-1, with 8 bases identical to TRBD1. Germline trimming cut 2 bases from V and 4 bases from J; bases unmatched to any gene: 5. Germline V CDR1 and CDR2: SGDLS, YYNGEE. The CDR3 has 15 residues. CDR3 coding DNA: TGTGCCAGCAGCGTTGACAGGGGTGGTTACAATGAGCAGTTCTTC. It encodes CASSVDRGGYNEQFF.

This clone was detected once. The V gene is TRBV30, the J gene TRBJ1-4; D is undetermined. The CDR3 is 14 amino acids. V lost 1 base, J lost 10 bases, and 16 bases lay in between. Germline V gives CDR1 GTSNPN, CDR2 SVGIG (reference sequence). The CDR3 spells CAWSGRGKDGKLFF. CDR3 DNA: TGTGCCTGGAGTGGACGGGGAAAAGATGGAAAACTGTTTTTT.

The chain is built from TRBV28 and TRBJ2-2; 9 nucleotides agree with TRBD1. CDR3 length: 18 amino acids. Germline V lookup: CDR1 MDHEN, CDR2 SYDVKM. The junction had 14 bases not matched to a gene; V was cut back by 7 bases and J by 2 bases. The CDR3 sequence is CASKSAGTGWVNTGELFF. The CDR3 DNA follows: TGTGCCAGCAAATCAGCCGGGACAGGGTGGGTAAACACCGGGGAGCTGTTTTTT.

The chain has TRBV5-1 and TRBJ2-5; a weak D match, TRBD2 (5 bases). Germline CDR1 reads SGHRS; CDR2 reads YFSETQ. The CDR3 totals 15 residues. The V end was cut by 2 bases, the J end by 3 bases, with 14 bases between. CDR3 in amino acids: CASSFDTGIKETQYF. The CDR3 bases are TGCGCCAGCAGCTTTGACACGGGGATTAAAGAGACCCAGTACTTC.

The table lists this clone with a count of one. The chain links TRBV6-1 to TRBJ2-5, with D unclear. The V gene lost 3 bases and the J gene lost 4 bases, with 12 bases spanning the gap. The CDR3 has 14 amino acids. The germline V gene has CDR1 MNHNS and CDR2 SASEGT. The CDR3 region has the DNA TGTGCCAGCAGTGAGAACAGACCCCCAGAGACCCAGTACTTC. Protein sequence: CASSENRPPETQYF.

This clone has only one observation. The V and J genes are TRBV6-1 and TRBJ2-5; no definite D call. The CDR3 is 13 amino acids. Germline CDR1 and CDR2: MNHNS and SASEGT. The V end lost 0 bases, the J end lost 9 bases, and 11 bases lay between the germline ends. CDR3 residues: CASSEALGLAQYF. CDR3 DNA sequence: TGTGCCAGCAGTGAAGCGCTGGGTTTGGCCCAGTACTTC.

The rearrangement links TRBV6-5 to TRBJ1-1; weak D call: TRBD1 (5 bases). This CDR3 is built from 13 residues. The germline V gene has CDR1 MNHEY and CDR2 SVGAGI. V lost 2 bases, J lost 3 bases, and 7 bases lay in between. The DNA of the CDR3 is TGTGCCAGCAGTTACCTCAGGGACACTGAAGCTTTCTTT. This encodes CASSYLRDTEAFF.

This chain connects TRBV5-6 to TRBJ2-7; D gene unclear. Trimming removed 1 base at V and 3 bases at J, with 17 bases between. There are 16 residues in the CDR3. Germline V lookup: CDR1 SGHDT, CDR2 YYEEEE. CDR3 protein: CASSLFLEVESYEQYF. The CDR3, as DNA: TGTGCCAGCAGCTTGTTTCTAGAGGTCGAGAGCTACGAGCAGTACTTC.

J is TRBJ2-5 and V is TRBV11-2; no firm D call. The V end lost 3 bases, the J end lost 1 base, and 12 bases lay between the germline ends. CDR1 and CDR2 (germline): SGHAT, FQNNGV. The CDR3 sequence is 15 residues long. For the CDR3, the DNA is TGTGCCAGCAGCTTTACCCCTAATCTCCAAGAGACCCAGTACTTC. Amino acids: CASSFTPNLQETQYF.

This clone was counted a single time. V and J are TRBV6-5 and TRBJ1-6; possible D gene TRBD1, 5 bases. The CDR3 contains 15 residues. The V and J ends lost 2 bases and 9 bases respectively, with 14 bases between them. Germline V gene sequence: CDR1 MNHEY, CDR2 SVGAGI. The CDR3 here is CASSYGGQGGSPLHF. The CDR3 region has the DNA TGTGCCAGCAGTTACGGAGGGCAGGGTGGTTCACCCCTCCACTTT.

This chain's CDR3 is CASSFYGTGTATNEKLFF. CDR3 DNA: TGTGCCAGCAGCTTTTATGGGACAGGGACTGCAACTAATGAAAAACTGTTTTTT. This chain uses TRBV7-8 with TRBJ1-4, with 9 bases that match TRBD1. J lost 0 bases, V lost 3 bases, and 8 bases had no gene match. There are 18 residues in the CDR3. Germline V CDR1 and CDR2: SGHVS, FQNEAQ. Using reference TRBV7-8 and TRBJ1-4 for the parts outside the CDR3, the full variable domain is GAGVSQSPRYKVAKRGQDVALRCDPISGHVSLFWYQQALGQGPEFLTYFQNEAQLDKSGLPSDRFFAERPEGSVSTLKIQRTQQEDSAVYLCASSFYGTGTATNEKLFFGSGTQLSVL.

The chain joins TRBV6-6 to TRBJ2-3; D not resolved. Trimming left V 8 bases short and J 5 bases short, with 11 bases between. Per germline, CDR1 MNHNY and CDR2 SVGAGI (reference sequence). This CDR3 has 12 residues. The CDR3 here is CASSYVQDTQYF. The CDR3 coding sequence is TGTGCCAGCTCCTACGTCCAAGATACGCAGTATTTT.

The chain joins TRBV6-5 to TRBJ1-4; no clear D. The CDR3 is made up of 14 amino acids. V lost 7 bases and J 0 bases, leaving 9 bases between the germline ends. Germline values: CDR1 MNHEY, CDR2 SVGAGI. In nucleotides, the CDR3 is TGTGCCAGCAACCGAGGTGCAACTAATGAAAAACTGTTTTTT. Translating gives CASNRGATNEKLFF.

The DNA for the CDR3 is TGTGCCAGCAGCCCCAAACTAGCGCCAAGTAGCAATGAGCAGTTCTTC. This gives the protein CASSPKLAPSSNEQFF. J is TRBJ2-1 and V is TRBV5-4, with TRBD2 matching 7 bases. This CDR3 has 16 amino acids. V dropped 4 bases and J dropped 6; count of bases not matched to a gene: 13. CDR1 and CDR2 from the germline V gene are SGHNT and YYREEE (reference sequence).